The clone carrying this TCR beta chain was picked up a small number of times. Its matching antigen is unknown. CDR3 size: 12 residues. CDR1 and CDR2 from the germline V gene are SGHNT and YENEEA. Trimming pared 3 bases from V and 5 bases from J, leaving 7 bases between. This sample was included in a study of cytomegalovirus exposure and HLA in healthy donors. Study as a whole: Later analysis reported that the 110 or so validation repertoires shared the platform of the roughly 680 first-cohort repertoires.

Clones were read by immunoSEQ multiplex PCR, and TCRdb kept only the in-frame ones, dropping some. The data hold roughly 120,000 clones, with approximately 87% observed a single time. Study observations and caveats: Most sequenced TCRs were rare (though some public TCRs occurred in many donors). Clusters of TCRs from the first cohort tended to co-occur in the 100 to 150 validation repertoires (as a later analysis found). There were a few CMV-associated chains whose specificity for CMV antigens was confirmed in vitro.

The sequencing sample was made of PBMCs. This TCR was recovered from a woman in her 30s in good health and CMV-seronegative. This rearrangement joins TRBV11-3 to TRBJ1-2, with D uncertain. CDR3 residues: CASSFTVYGYTF. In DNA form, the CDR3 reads TGTGCCAGCAGCTTTACAGTATATGGCTACACCTTC.